This TCR beta chain was identified in a study of cytomegalovirus exposure and HLA in healthy donors. The PCR made use of 60 Vbeta and 13 Jbeta primers. Profiled with immunoSEQ multiplex PCR; TCRdb holds only in-frame clones, not every one. The sample shows about 130,000 clones, 8% to 9.5% of them seen only once. This CDR3 is built from 15 residues. The germline V gene has CDR1 SGHRS and CDR2 YFSETQ. The junction had 5 bases not matched to a gene; V was cut back by 2 bases and J by 5 bases. Whole-study findings and limits: Later analysis suggested most CMV-associated TCR beta chains were HLA-restricted.

This clone was observed a few times. The antigen is not known. This clonotype was sampled from a man aged 35-49 years in good health and CMV-seronegative. The specimen sequenced was PBMCs. The rearrangement links TRBV5-1 to TRBJ1-4, with 8 bases that match TRBD1. As DNA, the CDR3 is TGCGCCAGCAGCTTCGAGACAGGGGAAAATGAAAAACTGTTTTTT. As protein: CASSFETGENEKLFF.